The rows below give T cell receptor beta chains drawn from one sample of a study of TIL therapy for anti-PD-1-resistant metastatic lung cancer. This table comes from immunoSEQ multiplex PCR, and its TCRdb copy is limited to in-frame clones, with some not included. The sample records fewer than 60,000 clones, 65% to 90% being singletons. Material: blood, obtained at baseline. Receptors were obtained from a person between 25 and 80 years old with non-small cell lung cancer. Both conserved end residues are part of each CDR3. D genes are given only for firm matches. Only some rows state a clone size, as once, few, many or a class for expanded clones.

v_call	cdr3_length	d_call	j_call	clone_size	cdr3_aa	cdr3_nt
TRBV9	15	NA	TRBJ2-3	NA	CASSVRTASTDTQYF	TGTGCCAGCAGCGTAAGGACGGCTTCGACAGATACGCAGTATTTT
TRBV28	13	NA	TRBJ2-3	NA	CASSIQTTDTQYF	TGTGCCAGCAGTATCCAGACCACAGATACGCAGTATTTT
TRBV7-9	15	TRBD1	TRBJ2-7	medium-sized	CASSLVEGASYEQYF	TGTGCCAGCAGCTTAGTCGAGGGGGCCTCCTACGAGCAGTACTTC
TRBV19	17	TRBD2	TRBJ2-7	NA	CASSPGRGLAGNYEQYF	TGTGCCAGTAGTCCAGGGAGGGGGCTAGCGGGGAACTACGAGCAGTACTTC
TRBV6-5	14	TRBD2	TRBJ2-1	NA	CASSGLAAYNEQFF	TGTGCCAGCAGCGGACTAGCGGCCTACAATGAGCAGTTCTTC
TRBV6-4	15	TRBD2	TRBJ2-3	once	CASSASTSGSDTQYF	TGTGCCAGCAGTGCCTCCACTAGCGGGAGTGATACGCAGTATTTT
TRBV7-2	17	TRBD1	TRBJ2-7	NA	CASSLAAAVQGWYEQYF	TGTGCCAGCAGCTTAGCTGCCGCTGTACAGGGGTGGTACGAGCAGTACTTC
TRBV7-2	14	NA	TRBJ1-1	NA	CASSSLGTGTEAFF	TGTGCCAGCAGCTCCCTGGGTACAGGAACTGAAGCTTTCTTT
TRBV21-1	15	NA	TRBJ2-2	NA	CARSERGTNTGELFF	TGTGCCAGGAGCGAAAGAGGGACGAACACCGGGGAGCTGTTTTTT
TRBV6-5	15	NA	TRBJ1-3	NA	CASSLYSSSGNTIYF	TGTGCCAGCAGTCTCTACTCTTCCTCTGGAAACACCATATATTTT
TRBV2	15	NA	TRBJ1-6	NA	CASIGPGTYYSPLHF	TGTGCCAGCATTGGCCCCGGGACCTACTATTCACCCCTCCACTTT
TRBV19	13	NA	TRBJ1-2	NA	CASSRQGKYGYTF	TGTGCCAGTAGTCGGCAGGGTAAATATGGCTACACCTTC
TRBV5-1	17	TRBD2	TRBJ2-2	NA	CASSMGRGGRSTGELFF	TGCGCCAGCAGCATGGGAAGGGGCGGGAGAAGCACCGGGGAGCTGTTTTTT
TRBV19	15	NA	TRBJ2-7	NA	CASSYGTTGPGEQYF	TGTGCCAGTAGTTACGGGACAACCGGACCGGGCGAGCAGTACTTC
TRBV6-1	18	TRBD1	TRBJ2-7	NA	CASSEFLRKGQDSYEQYF	TGTGCCAGCAGTGAATTCTTACGTAAGGGACAGGACTCCTACGAGCAGTACTTC
TRBV19	15	NA	TRBJ2-7	NA	CASSIDPRATYEQYF	TGTGCCAGTAGTATTGACCCCAGGGCTACCTACGAGCAGTACTTC
TRBV10-3	13	NA	TRBJ2-1	once	CAISGTWDNEQFF	TGTGCCATCAGTGGGACTTGGGACAATGAGCAGTTCTTC
TRBV24-1	15	NA	TRBJ2-7	NA	CATPGPQGTSYEQYF	TGTGCCACCCCAGGGCCTCAGGGTACTTCCTACGAGCAGTACTTC
TRBV6-5	15	TRBD1	TRBJ1-1	NA	CASSPTRQGNTEAFF	TGTGCCAGCAGTCCGACCCGACAGGGGAACACTGAAGCTTTCTTT
TRBV4-2	15	NA	TRBJ1-6	NA	CASSQETNRDSPLHF	TGTGCCAGCAGCCAAGAAACCAACAGAGATTCACCCCTCCACTTT
TRBV28	14	TRBD1	TRBJ1-1	NA	CASSSQGEGGEAFF	TGTGCCAGCAGTTCGCAGGGGGAAGGGGGTGAAGCTTTCTTT
TRBV25-1	15	TRBD1	TRBJ2-7	NA	CASRGQTNNLYEQYF	TGTGCCAGCAGGGGACAGACAAACAACCTCTACGAGCAGTACTTC
TRBV11-2	17	NA	TRBJ2-2	NA	CASSQGAWGRSAGELFF	TGTGCCAGCAGCCAAGGGGCGTGGGGGAGGTCTGCCGGGGAGCTGTTTTTT
TRBV19	13	NA	TRBJ1-3	NA	CASGQGTRNTIYF	TGTGCCAGTGGGCAGGGAACCCGAAACACCATATATTTT
TRBV7-9	19	TRBD1	TRBJ2-6	NA	CASSPRTGVILSGANVLTF	TGTGCCAGCAGCCCGAGGACAGGGGTAATACTATCTGGGGCCAACGTCCTGACTTTC
TRBV5-5	14	TRBD2	TRBJ2-5	NA	CASKTSGAAETQYF	TGTGCCAGCAAAACTAGCGGGGCTGCGGAGACCCAGTACTTC
TRBV7-9	14	NA	TRBJ1-2	NA	CASSLGEQSYGYTF	TGTGCCAGCAGCTTAGGAGAACAGAGCTATGGCTACACCTTC
TRBV5-1	15	TRBD1	TRBJ2-2	NA	CASSKDRGVPGELFF	TGCGCCAGCAGCAAGGACAGGGGGGTACCCGGGGAGCTGTTTTTT
TRBV7-8	16	TRBD2	TRBJ2-2	NA	CASTKTSGVNTGELFF	TGTGCCAGCACCAAAACTAGCGGGGTTAACACCGGGGAGCTGTTTTTT
TRBV5-1	15	TRBD1	TRBJ2-5	NA	CASSPGQGARETQYF	TGCGCCAGCAGCCCAGGACAGGGTGCTCGAGAGACCCAGTACTTC
TRBV30	16	TRBD1	TRBJ1-6	NA	CAWSPPRTGLNSPLHF	TGTGCCTGGAGTCCCCCCCGGACAGGGTTAAATTCACCCCTCCACTTT
TRBV14	16	NA	TRBJ2-1	NA	CASSQGARGGGNEQFF	TGTGCCAGCAGCCAAGGGGCCAGGGGCGGAGGCAATGAGCAGTTCTTC
TRBV9	12	NA	TRBJ2-2	once	CASSVGGGELFF	TGTGCCAGCAGCGTAGGAGGCGGGGAGCTGTTTTTT
TRBV30	12	NA	TRBJ1-2	NA	CAWGRGNYGYTF	TGTGCCTGGGGGAGGGGTAACTATGGCTACACCTTC
TRBV18	13	NA	TRBJ1-1	NA	CASSLETGTEAFF	TGTGCCAGCTCACTGGAGACGGGGACTGAAGCTTTCTTT
TRBV28	13	NA	TRBJ2-7	NA	CASNSGRSYEQYF	TGTGCCAGCAATTCGGGGAGGTCCTACGAGCAGTACTTC
TRBV29-1	16	NA	TRBJ1-3	NA	CSVVGSRGSLGNTIYF	TGCAGCGTTGTGGGGTCTCGGGGTTCTCTCGGAAACACCATATATTTT
TRBV5-1	14	NA	TRBJ1-2	NA	CASSLGSGRLGYTF	TGCGCCAGCAGCTTGGGAAGTGGCAGGTTGGGCTACACCTTC
TRBV3-1/TRBV3-2	19	TRBD1	TRBJ1-1	once	CASSQDPWTGPMTNTEAFF	TGTGCCAGCAGCCAAGATCCTTGGACAGGGCCGATGACGAACACTGAAGCTTTCTTT
TRBV3-1/TRBV3-2	16	NA	TRBJ2-5	NA	CASSQDWASGQETQYF	TGTGCCAGCAGCCAAGATTGGGCTAGTGGCCAAGAGACCCAGTACTTC
TRBV28	16	NA	TRBJ2-7	NA	CASTATDRTSSYEQYF	TGTGCCAGCACCGCGACCGACAGGACGAGCTCCTACGAGCAGTACTTC
TRBV5-4	11	NA	TRBJ1-1	few	CASSLDREAFF	TGTGCCAGCAGCTTGGACAGGGAAGCTTTCTTT
TRBV30	14	NA	TRBJ1-4	once	CAWSVLRSNEKLFF	TGTGCCTGGAGTGTACTCAGGTCGAATGAAAAACTGTTTTTT
TRBV30	13	NA	TRBJ2-7	NA	CAVEVPGSYEQYF	TGTGCCGTGGAGGTTCCGGGCTCCTACGAGCAGTACTTC
TRBV13	14	NA	TRBJ2-7	NA	CASSLGQSSYEQYF	TGTGCCAGCAGCTTAGGTCAAAGCTCCTACGAGCAGTACTTC
TRBV19	15	TRBD1	TRBJ1-2	few	CASSEDRGLVYGYTF	TGTGCCAGTAGTGAGGACAGGGGGCTGGTCTATGGCTACACCTTC
TRBV6-5	15	NA	TRBJ2-5	NA	CASMKEGGIYRTQYF	TGTGCCAGCATGAAAGAGGGGGGGATTTATCGGACCCAGTACTTC
TRBV3-1/TRBV3-2	19	NA	TRBJ2-2	NA	CASSPPALWDERGTGELFF	TGTGCCAGCAGCCCCCCGGCACTGTGGGACGAACGTGGCACCGGGGAGCTGTTTTTT
TRBV27	13	NA	TRBJ1-5	NA	CASTIGVGQPQHF	TGTGCCAGCACGATTGGGGTTGGTCAGCCCCAGCATTTT
TRBV2	15	TRBD1	TRBJ1-2	NA	CASRTGTGGMDGYTF	TGTGCCAGCAGAACCGGGACAGGGGGTATGGATGGCTACACCTTC
TRBV15	16	TRBD2	TRBJ2-7	NA	CATRRTSGTPSYEQYF	TGTGCCACCAGGAGGACTAGCGGGACACCTTCCTACGAGCAGTACTTC
TRBV7-9	11	NA	TRBJ1-3	NA	CASSPLNTIYF	TGTGCCAGCAGCCCCCTCAACACCATATATTTT
TRBV19	18	NA	TRBJ2-6	medium-sized	CASSPLLTGVSGANVLTF	TGTGCCAGTAGTCCTCTGCTTACGGGGGTATCTGGGGCCAACGTCCTGACTTTC
TRBV7-2	14	TRBD2	TRBJ2-5	NA	CASSRTSGVETQYF	TGTGCCAGCAGCCGCACTAGCGGGGTCGAGACCCAGTACTTC
TRBV19	18	NA	TRBJ2-6	once	CASRHLTARGAGANVLTF	TGTGCCAGTAGACATCTCACAGCGAGGGGGGCCGGGGCCAACGTCCTGACTTTC